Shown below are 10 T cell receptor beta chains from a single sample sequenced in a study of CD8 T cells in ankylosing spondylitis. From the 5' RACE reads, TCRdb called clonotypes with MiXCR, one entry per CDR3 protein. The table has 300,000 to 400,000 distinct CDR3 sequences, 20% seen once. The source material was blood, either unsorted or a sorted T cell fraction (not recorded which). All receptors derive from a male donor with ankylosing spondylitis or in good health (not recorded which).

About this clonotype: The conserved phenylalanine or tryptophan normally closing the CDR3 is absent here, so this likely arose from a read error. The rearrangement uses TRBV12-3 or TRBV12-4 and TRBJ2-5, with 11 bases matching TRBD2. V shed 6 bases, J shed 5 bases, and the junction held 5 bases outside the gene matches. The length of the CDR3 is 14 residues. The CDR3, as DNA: TGTGCCAGCAGCTCGGGACTAGCGGCGGAGACCCAGTACCTC. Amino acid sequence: CASSSGLAAETQYL.

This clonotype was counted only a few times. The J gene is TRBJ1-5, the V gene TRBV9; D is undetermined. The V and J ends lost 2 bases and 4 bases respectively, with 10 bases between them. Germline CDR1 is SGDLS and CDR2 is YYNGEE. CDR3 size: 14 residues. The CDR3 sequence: CASSVGWDNQPQHF. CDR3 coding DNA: TGTGCCAGCAGCGTCGGGTGGGATAATCAGCCCCAGCATTTT. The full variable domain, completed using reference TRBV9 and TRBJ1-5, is DSGVTQTPKHLITATGQRVTLRCSPRSGDLSVYWYQQSLDQGLQFLIQYYNGEERAKGNILERFSAQQFPDLHSELNLSSLELGDSALYFCASSVGWDNQPQHFGDGTRLSIL.

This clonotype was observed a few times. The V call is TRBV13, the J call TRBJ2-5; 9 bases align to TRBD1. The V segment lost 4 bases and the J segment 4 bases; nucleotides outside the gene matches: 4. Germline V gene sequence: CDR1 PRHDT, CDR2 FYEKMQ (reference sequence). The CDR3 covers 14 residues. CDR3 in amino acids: CASSWDREGETQYF. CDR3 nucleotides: TGTGCCAGCAGCTGGGACAGGGAGGGAGAGACCCAGTACTTC.

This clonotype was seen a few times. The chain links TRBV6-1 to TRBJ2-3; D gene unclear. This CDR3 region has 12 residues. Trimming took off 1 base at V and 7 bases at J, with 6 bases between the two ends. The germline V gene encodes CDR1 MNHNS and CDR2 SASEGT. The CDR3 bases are TGTGCCAGCAGTGAAGGTGCTTATACGCAGTATTTT. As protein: CASSEGAYTQYF.

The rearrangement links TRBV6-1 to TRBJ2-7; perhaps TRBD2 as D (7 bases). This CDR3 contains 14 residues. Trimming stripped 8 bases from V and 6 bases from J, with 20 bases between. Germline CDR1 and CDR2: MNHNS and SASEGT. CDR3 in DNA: TGTGCCAGCGCACTCGGGGGGCCGGGGCGCGAGCAGTACTTC. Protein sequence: CASALGGPGREQYF.

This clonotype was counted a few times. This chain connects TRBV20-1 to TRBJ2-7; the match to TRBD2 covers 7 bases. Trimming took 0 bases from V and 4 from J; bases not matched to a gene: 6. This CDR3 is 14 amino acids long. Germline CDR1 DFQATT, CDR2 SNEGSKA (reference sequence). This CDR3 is CSARDGGGGYEQYF. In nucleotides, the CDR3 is TGCAGTGCTAGAGATGGGGGGGGTGGTTACGAGCAGTACTTC.

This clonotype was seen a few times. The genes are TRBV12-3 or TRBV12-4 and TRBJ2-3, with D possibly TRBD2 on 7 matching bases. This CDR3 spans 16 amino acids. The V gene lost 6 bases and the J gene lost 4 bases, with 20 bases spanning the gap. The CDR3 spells CASSLLRGALADTQYF. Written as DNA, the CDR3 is TGTGCCAGCAGCCTCCTACGGGGGGCCCTCGCAGATACGCAGTATTTT.

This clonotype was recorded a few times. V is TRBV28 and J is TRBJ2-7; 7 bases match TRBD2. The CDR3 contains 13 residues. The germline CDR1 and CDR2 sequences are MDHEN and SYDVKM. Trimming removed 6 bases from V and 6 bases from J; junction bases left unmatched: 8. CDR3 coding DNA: TGTGCCAGCAGGTCCCTTTCGGGGGGCGAGCAGTACTTC. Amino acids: CASRSLSGGEQYF.

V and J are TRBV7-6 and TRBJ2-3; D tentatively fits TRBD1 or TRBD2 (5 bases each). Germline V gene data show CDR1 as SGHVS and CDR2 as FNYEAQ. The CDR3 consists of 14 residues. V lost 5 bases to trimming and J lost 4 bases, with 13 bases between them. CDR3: CASSGRDASDTQYF. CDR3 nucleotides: TGTGCCAGCAGCGGACGGGACGCCTCAGATACGCAGTATTTT. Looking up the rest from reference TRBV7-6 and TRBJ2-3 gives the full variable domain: GAGVSQSPRYKVTKRGQDVALRCDPISGHVSLYWYRQALGQGPEFLTYFNYEAQQDKSGLPNDRFSAERPEGSISTLTIQRTEQRDSAMYRCASSGRDASDTQYFGPGTRLTVL.

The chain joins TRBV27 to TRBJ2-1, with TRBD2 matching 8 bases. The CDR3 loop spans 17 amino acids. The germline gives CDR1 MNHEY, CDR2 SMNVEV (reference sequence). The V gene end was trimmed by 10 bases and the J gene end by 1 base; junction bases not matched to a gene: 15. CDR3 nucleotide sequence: TGTGCCACCAAGCCATCGGGGGGGACATTGTCCTACAATGAGCAGTTCTTC. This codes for CATKPSGGTLSYNEQFF.